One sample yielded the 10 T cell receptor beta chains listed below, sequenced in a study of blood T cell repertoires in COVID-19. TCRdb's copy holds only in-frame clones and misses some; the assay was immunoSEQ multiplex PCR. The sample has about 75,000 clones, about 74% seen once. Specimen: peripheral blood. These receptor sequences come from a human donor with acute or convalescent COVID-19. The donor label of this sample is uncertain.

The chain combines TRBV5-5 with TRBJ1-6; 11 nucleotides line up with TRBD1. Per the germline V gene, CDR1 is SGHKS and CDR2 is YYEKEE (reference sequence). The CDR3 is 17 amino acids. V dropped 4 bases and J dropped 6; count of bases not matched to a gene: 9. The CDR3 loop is CASSTGQGASGNSPLHF. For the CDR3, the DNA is TGTGCCAGCAGCACCGGACAGGGGGCGTCTGGTAATTCACCCCTCCACTTT.

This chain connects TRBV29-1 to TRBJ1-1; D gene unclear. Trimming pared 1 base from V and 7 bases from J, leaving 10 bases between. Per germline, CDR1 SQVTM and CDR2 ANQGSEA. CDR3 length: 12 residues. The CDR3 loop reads CSVEGQVGEAFF. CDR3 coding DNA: TGCAGCGTTGAAGGGCAGGTTGGTGAAGCTTTCTTT. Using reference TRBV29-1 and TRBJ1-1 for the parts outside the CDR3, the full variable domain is SAVISQKPSRDICQRGTSLTIQCQVDSQVTMMFWYRQQPGQSLTLIATANQGSEATYESGFVIDKFPISRPNLTFSTLTVSNMSPEDSSIYLCSVEGQVGEAFFGQGTRLTVV.

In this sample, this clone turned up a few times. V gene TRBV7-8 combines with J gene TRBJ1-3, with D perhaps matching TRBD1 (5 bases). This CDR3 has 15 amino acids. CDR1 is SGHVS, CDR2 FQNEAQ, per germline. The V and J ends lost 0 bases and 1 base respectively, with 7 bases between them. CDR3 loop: CASSLADRSGNTIYF. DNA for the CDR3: TGTGCCAGCAGCTTAGCTGACAGATCTGGAAACACCATATATTTT.

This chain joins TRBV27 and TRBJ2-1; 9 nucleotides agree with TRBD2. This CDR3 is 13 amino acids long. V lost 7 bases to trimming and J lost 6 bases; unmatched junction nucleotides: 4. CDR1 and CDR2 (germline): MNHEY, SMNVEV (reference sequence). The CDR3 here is CASNRAGGNEQFF. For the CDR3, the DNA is TGTGCCAGCAACCGAGCGGGGGGCAATGAGCAGTTCTTC.

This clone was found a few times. This chain's CDR3 is CASSLRGGPLGGKLFF. The CDR3 coding sequence is TGTGCCAGCAGTCTGAGGGGAGGGCCTCTCGGGGGGAAACTGTTTTTT. This chain links TRBV6-6 with TRBJ1-4; possibly TRBD1 for D (5 bases). Germline V CDR1 and CDR2: MNHNY, SVGAGI (reference sequence). This CDR3 is built from 16 residues. V lost 5 bases and J 11 bases, leaving 24 bases between the germline ends.

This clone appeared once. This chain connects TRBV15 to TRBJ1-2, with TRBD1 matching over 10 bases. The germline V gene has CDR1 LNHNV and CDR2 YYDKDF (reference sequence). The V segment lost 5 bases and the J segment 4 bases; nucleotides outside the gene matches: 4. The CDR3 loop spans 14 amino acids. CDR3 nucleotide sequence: TGTGCCACCAGCGTAGGACAGGGGGGCTATGGCTACACCTTC. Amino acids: CATSVGQGGYGYTF. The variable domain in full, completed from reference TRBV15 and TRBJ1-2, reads DAMVIQNPRYQVTQFGKPVTLSCSQTLNHNVMYWYQQKSSQAPKLLFHYYDKDFNNEADTPDNFQSRRPNTSFCFLDIRSPGLGDTAMYLCATSVGQGGYGYTFGSGTRLTVV.

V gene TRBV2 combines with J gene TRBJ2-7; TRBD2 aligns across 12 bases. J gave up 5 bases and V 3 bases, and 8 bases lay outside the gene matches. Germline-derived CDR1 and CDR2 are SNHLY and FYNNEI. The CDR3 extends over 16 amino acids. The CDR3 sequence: CASSDALGLAGNEQYF. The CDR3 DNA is TGTGCCAGCAGTGACGCCCTTGGACTAGCGGGAAACGAGCAGTACTTC. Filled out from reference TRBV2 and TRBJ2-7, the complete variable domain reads EPEVTQTPSHQVTQMGQEVILRCVPISNHLYFYWYRQILGQKVEFLVSFYNNEISEKSEIFDDQFSVERPDGSNFTLKIRSTKLEDSAMYFCASSDALGLAGNEQYFGPGTRLTVT.

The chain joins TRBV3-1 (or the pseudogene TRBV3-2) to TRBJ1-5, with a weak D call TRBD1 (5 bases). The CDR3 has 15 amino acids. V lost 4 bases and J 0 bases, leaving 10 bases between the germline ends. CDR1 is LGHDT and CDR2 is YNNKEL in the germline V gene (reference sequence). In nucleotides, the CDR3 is TGTGCCAGCAGCCCACAGGTCTCTAGCAATCAGCCCCAGCATTTT. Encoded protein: CASSPQVSSNQPQHF.

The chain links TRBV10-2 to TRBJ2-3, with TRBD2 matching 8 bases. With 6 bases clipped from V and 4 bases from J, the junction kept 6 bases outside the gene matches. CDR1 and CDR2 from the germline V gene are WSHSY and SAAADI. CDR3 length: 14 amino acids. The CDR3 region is CASSEGTRSDTQYF. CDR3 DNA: TGCGCCAGCAGCGAAGGGACTAGGTCAGATACGCAGTATTTT.

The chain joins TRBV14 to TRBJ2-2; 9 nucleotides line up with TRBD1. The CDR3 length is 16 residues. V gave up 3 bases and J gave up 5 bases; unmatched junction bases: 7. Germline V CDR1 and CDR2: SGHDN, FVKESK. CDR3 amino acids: CASSHKLTGGTGELFF. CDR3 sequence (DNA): TGTGCCAGCAGCCACAAACTGACAGGGGGTACCGGGGAGCTGTTTTTT.